The next 31 T cell receptor beta chains were all read from a single sample in a study of control samples from healthy donors and cancer patients. The method was immunoSEQ multiplex PCR; TCRdb's version includes in-frame clones alone and lacks a portion of them. The profile shows roughly 370,000 clones, about nine tenths of them singletons. The sample was PBMCs. These TCRs come from a man aged 35-49 years with head and neck cancer.

This chain uses TRBV27 with TRBJ1-1; possible D gene TRBD1, 5 bases. In germline, CDR1 is MNHEY, CDR2 SMNVEV (reference sequence). This CDR3 is built from 16 residues. V lost 2 bases and J 4 bases, leaving 17 bases between the germline ends. The CDR3 is CASSLRAGRGFTEAFF. The CDR3 DNA reads TGTGCCAGCAGTTTACGGGCAGGGAGGGGATTCACTGAAGCTTTCTTT.

The chain links TRBV7-2 to TRBJ2-1; D is perhaps TRBD2 (5 bases). The CDR3 consists of 15 residues. Germline lookup yields CDR1 SGHTA and CDR2 FQGNSA. V gave up 2 bases and J gave up 6 bases, with 14 bases separating them. As DNA, the CDR3 is TGTGCCAGCAGCTTAAGCGGCGGGCTGGGCAATGAGCAGTTCTTC. It specifies CASSLSGGLGNEQFF.

The chain joins TRBV9 to TRBJ2-6, with D perhaps matching TRBD1 (6 bases). Trimming removed 4 bases at V and 3 bases at J, with 11 bases between. Germline V gives CDR1 SGDLS, CDR2 YYNGEE. The CDR3 spans 15 residues. The CDR3 sequence is CASSTTGYGANVLTF. CDR3 nucleotides: TGTGCCAGCAGCACTACAGGGTATGGGGCCAACGTCCTGACTTTC.

The chain recombines TRBV2 with TRBJ1-5; 8 positions match TRBD1. The trim removed 8 bases at V and 5 bases at J, leaving 8 bases unmatched. The germline V gene encodes CDR1 SNHLY and CDR2 FYNNEI. The CDR3 spans 14 residues. The CDR3 DNA follows: TGTGCCAGCGGTTCAGGGGGCACGGATCAGCCCCAGCATTTT. It yields the protein CASGSGGTDQPQHF.

This clone has only one observation. The V and J genes are TRBV5-1 and TRBJ2-4; 7 bases map to TRBD1. V was pared by 2 bases and J by 9 bases, with 11 bases of the junction left unmatched. Germline V CDR1 and CDR2: SGHRS, YFSETQ. This CDR3 contains 15 residues. The CDR3 here is CASSLATGSITIQYF. CDR3 in DNA: TGCGCCAGCAGCTTAGCGACAGGGAGTATTACCATTCAGTACTTC.

The chain employs TRBV4-3 and TRBJ2-3; 11 positions match TRBD2. Germline CDR1 LGHNA, CDR2 YSLEER. The CDR3 runs 16 residues. Trimming took 2 bases from V and 3 from J; bases not matched to a gene: 4. The CDR3 bases are TGCGCCAGCAGCCAATTAGGGACTAGCGGTACAGATACGCAGTATTTT. This gives the protein CASSQLGTSGTDTQYF.

The chain links TRBV7-2 to TRBJ2-7; D ambiguous. Germline-derived CDR1 and CDR2 are SGHTA and FQGNSA. Trimming pared 1 base from V and 4 bases from J, leaving 14 bases between. The CDR3 runs 15 residues. The DNA for the CDR3 is TGTGCCAGCAGCTTAGGCCACAGTCCAAGGTACGAGCAGTACTTC. Translating it yields CASSLGHSPRYEQYF. Based on the CDR3 plus reference TRBV7-2 and TRBJ2-7, the full variable domain is GAGVSQSPSNKVTEKGKDVELRCDPISGHTALYWYRQSLGQGLEFLIYFQGNSAPDKSGLPSDRFSAERTGGSVSTLTIQRTQQEDSAVYLCASSLGHSPRYEQYFGPGTRLTVT.

The CDR3 coding sequence is TGTGCCAGCAGCTTAGACAGCCGCTCCTATAATTCACCCCTCCACTTT. Amino acid sequence: CASSLDSRSYNSPLHF. The chain is built from TRBV11-2 and TRBJ1-6; D uncertain. This CDR3 comprises 16 residues. Looked up from germline, CDR1 is SGHAT and CDR2 is FQNNGV. Deletions cut 0 bases from V and 0 bases from J, with 6 bases between.

The chain carries TRBV7-3 and TRBJ1-2; 9 positions match TRBD1. V trimming: 5 bases; J trimming: 3 bases; junction bases outside the gene matches: 7. CDR1 SGHTA and CDR2 FQGTGA come from the germline V gene. The CDR3 covers 15 residues. As DNA, the CDR3 is TGTGCCAGCAGCCCATGGACAGGGGATGACTATGGCTACACCTTC. It is translated as CASSPWTGDDYGYTF.

V gene TRBV21-1 combines with J gene TRBJ2-1. TRBV21-1 is recorded as a pseudogene. The CDR3 has 16 amino acids. Written as DNA, the CDR3 is TGTGCCAGCAGTTTTACCCTGGGGGGCTCTGGTGATGAGCAGTTCTTC. Translating gives CASSFTLGGSGDEQFF.

The J gene is TRBJ2-7, the V gene TRBV4-3; D may be TRBD1 (6 bases). The CDR3 covers 15 residues. The germline gives CDR1 LGHNA, CDR2 YSLEER. The germline V and J ends were trimmed by 4 bases and 1 base, with 14 bases remaining between them. CDR3 nucleotide sequence: TGCGCCAGCAGCCGTAGTGTACAGGGATCCTACGAGCAGTACTTC. Protein sequence: CASSRSVQGSYEQYF.

The chain joins TRBV30 to TRBJ2-2, with 10 bases lining up with TRBD2. The CDR3 has 16 residues. V dropped 4 bases and J dropped 4; count of bases not matched to a gene: 9. The germline V gene has CDR1 GTSNPN and CDR2 SVGIG (reference sequence). CDR3 loop: CAWTTSSGRLTGELFF. In DNA, the CDR3 is TGTGCCTGGACTACCTCTAGCGGGAGACTCACCGGGGAGCTGTTTTTT.

This clone was detected once. This chain links TRBV21-1 with TRBJ1-4; the table calls TRBD1, which could not be checked here. TRBV21-1 is flagged as a pseudogene. This CDR3 contains 15 residues. The CDR3 bases are TGTGCCAGCAGCAAAGTCACAATCTCTAATGAAAAACTGTTTTTT. It codes for CASSKVTISNEKLFF.

V and J are TRBV11-2 and TRBJ2-5, with no clear D. This CDR3 has 17 residues. Trimming cost V 2 bases and J 2 bases, with 18 bases left between them. The germline V gene has CDR1 SGHAT and CDR2 FQNNGV. The DNA for the CDR3 is TGTGCCAGCAGCTTACTCGGGTCATCCGGATTTCAAGAGACCCAGTACTTC. It specifies CASSLLGSSGFQETQYF.

The chain joins TRBV27 to TRBJ2-1; 11 positions agree with TRBD2. CDR3 length: 15 amino acids. Losses at the gene ends were 6 bases for V and 5 bases for J; bases not matched to a gene: 6. Germline V CDR1 and CDR2: MNHEY, SMNVEV (reference sequence). CDR3 region: CASSFGTSGNNEQFF. The CDR3, as DNA: TGTGCCAGCAGCTTCGGGACTAGCGGCAACAATGAGCAGTTCTTC.

The genes are TRBV7-2 and TRBJ2-7; 10 bases line up with TRBD2. With 1 base clipped from V and 3 bases from J, the junction kept 3 bases outside the gene matches. Germline V gene data show CDR1 as SGHTA and CDR2 as FQGNSA. CDR3 length: 15 amino acids. The DNA for the CDR3 is TGTGCCAGCAGCTTAGGGACTAGCGGTAACTACGAGCAGTACTTC. The encoded protein is CASSLGTSGNYEQYF.

The J gene is TRBJ1-2, the V gene TRBV30; D gene ambiguous. With 1 base removed from V and 7 bases from J, the gap between germline ends came to 13 bases. CDR1 and CDR2 (germline): GTSNPN, SVGIG (reference sequence). The CDR3 is made up of 13 amino acids. CDR3 sequence reads: CAWSEMGSTGYTF. DNA for the CDR3: TGTGCCTGGAGTGAGATGGGGTCAACTGGCTACACCTTC.

The chain is built from TRBV7-9 and TRBJ2-5, with 9 bases aligning to TRBD2. V lost 4 bases, J lost 5 bases, and 8 bases stayed unmatched. Germline V gene lookup returns CDR1 SEHNR and CDR2 FQNEAQ (reference sequence). The CDR3 totals 15 residues. In DNA form, the CDR3 reads TGTGCCAGCAGCTCCGGGACTAGCTTCGGCGAGACCCAGTACTTC. Its translation is CASSSGTSFGETQYF.

The chain is built from TRBV28 and TRBJ2-5; D gene unclear. CDR1 and CDR2 (germline): MDHEN, SYDVKM. There are 13 residues in the CDR3. Trimming shortened V by 7 bases and J by 5 bases, and 14 bases separated the two germline ends. The CDR3 DNA sequence: TGTGCCAGCAAAGGTTGGCAGAGGGAGACCCAGTACTTC. Its translation is CASKGWQRETQYF.

The gene calls are TRBV27 and TRBJ1-1, with TRBD1 identical over 7 bases. Losses at the gene ends were 2 bases for V and 2 bases for J; bases not matched to a gene: 2. Germline assignment: CDR1 MNHEY and CDR2 SMNVEV (reference sequence). The CDR3 is 14 amino acids. As DNA, the CDR3 is TGTGCCAGCAGTTTAGGGACAGATAACACTGAAGCTTTCTTT. Its protein is CASSLGTDNTEAFF.

The chain couples TRBV30 to TRBJ2-7, with TRBD2 matching 13 bases. Losses at the gene ends were 8 bases for V and 2 bases for J; bases not matched to a gene: 15. Germline assignment: CDR1 GTSNPN and CDR2 SVGIG (reference sequence). The CDR3 sequence is 17 residues long. The DNA of the CDR3 is TGTGCCGGGTCTGGACTAGCGGGAGAGGGGGGGGCCTACGAGCAGTACTTC. The encoded protein is CAGSGLAGEGGAYEQYF.

The V call is TRBV7-3, the J call TRBJ2-1, with 8 positions matching TRBD1. This CDR3 is 18 amino acids long. CDR1 is SGHTA and CDR2 is FQGTGA in the germline V gene. Losses at the gene ends were 1 base for V and 0 bases for J; bases not matched to a gene: 8. The CDR3: CASSLNPGGPSSYNEQFF. CDR3 in DNA: TGTGCCAGCAGCTTAAACCCAGGGGGCCCCAGCTCCTACAATGAGCAGTTCTTC.

The chain has TRBV7-9 and TRBJ2-7, with TRBD2 as a possible D gene (5 bases). CDR3 length: 14 amino acids. Germline loops: CDR1 SEHNR, CDR2 FQNEAQ (reference sequence). Trimming removed 5 bases at V and 2 bases at J, with 13 bases between. The CDR3 sequence: CASSPTTRAYEQYF. CDR3 coding DNA: TGTGCCAGCAGCCCCACCACGCGGGCCTACGAGCAGTACTTC. The whole variable domain, remainder taken from reference TRBV7-9 and TRBJ2-7, is DTGVSQNPRHKITKRGQNVTFRCDPISEHNRLYWYRQTLGQGPEFLTYFQNEAQLEKSRLLSDRFSAERPKGSFSTLEIQRTEQGDSAMYLCASSPTTRAYEQYFGPGTRLTVT.

The rearrangement joins TRBV7-9 to TRBJ2-5, with D perhaps TRBD2 (5 bases). V lost 1 base and J lost 0, with 9 bases in between. This CDR3 has 15 amino acids. Per germline, CDR1 SEHNR and CDR2 FQNEAQ (reference sequence). The CDR3 region is CASSLGLLYQETQYF. CDR3 sequence (DNA): TGTGCCAGCAGCTTAGGACTACTCTACCAAGAGACCCAGTACTTC.

The chain combines TRBV2 with TRBJ1-5, with D unclear. The germline CDR1 and CDR2 sequences are SNHLY and FYNNEI. V lost 7 bases and J lost 2, with 12 bases in between. CDR3 length: 14 residues. The CDR3 loop is CASKKLGGNQPQHF. The CDR3 DNA is TGTGCCAGCAAGAAGTTAGGCGGCAATCAGCCCCAGCATTTT.

V gene TRBV6-5 combines with J gene TRBJ2-5; D gene ambiguous. Trimming cost V 11 bases and J 1 base, with 11 bases left between them. Germline V CDR1 and CDR2: MNHEY, SVGAGI. The CDR3 has 12 amino acids. The CDR3 here is CASLISQETQYF. In nucleotides, the CDR3 is TGTGCCTCCCTGATCTCCCAAGAGACCCAGTACTTC.

The chain recombines TRBV3-1 (or the pseudogene TRBV3-2) with TRBJ1-2, with a possible D match to TRBD1 (5 bases). Between the trimmed V and J ends, which lost 4 bases and 8 bases, there was a span of 23 bases. The V gene's germline CDR1 is LGHDT and CDR2 YNNKEL (reference sequence). This CDR3 spans 16 amino acids. This chain's CDR3 is CASSPWYFGTDMGYTF. CDR3 coding DNA: TGTGCCAGCAGCCCCTGGTATTTCGGGACCGATATGGGCTACACCTTC.

This rearrangement joins TRBV2 to TRBJ1-3; a possible D gene is TRBD1 (6 bases). Germline-derived CDR1 and CDR2 are SNHLY and FYNNEI. V dropped 7 bases and J dropped 0 bases, with 10 bases sitting between them. The CDR3 contains 14 residues. CDR3 protein: CASTGALSGNTIYF. CDR3 nucleotides: TGTGCCAGCACGGGGGCCCTCTCTGGAAACACCATATATTTT.

The V call is TRBV4-1, the J call TRBJ1-1, with D perhaps TRBD1 (5 bases). Germline CDR1 reads MGHRA; CDR2 reads YSYEKL. The CDR3 loop spans 16 amino acids. Trimming shortened V by 1 base and J by 3 bases, and 15 bases separated the two germline ends. In DNA, the CDR3 is TGCGCCAGCAGCCAAGGGCAGGGAAAGGCTCACACTGAAGCTTTCTTT. Translated, it gives CASSQGQGKAHTEAFF.

The rearrangement links TRBV7-9 to TRBJ2-7; perhaps TRBD2 as D (7 bases). CDR1 SEHNR and CDR2 FQNEAQ come from the germline V gene (reference sequence). The germline V and J ends were trimmed by 5 bases and 5 bases, with 19 bases remaining between them. The CDR3 is 15 residues long. In nucleotides, the CDR3 is TGTGCCAGCAGCCCAACCCGGGGGGCCGTCAACGAGCAGTACTTC. Translated: CASSPTRGAVNEQYF.

The chain employs TRBV7-9 and TRBJ2-2; unclear D gene. This CDR3 has 14 amino acids. Trimming stripped 1 base from V and 6 bases from J, with 9 bases between. Germline assignment: CDR1 SEHNR and CDR2 FQNEAQ (reference sequence). The CDR3 region has the DNA TGTGCCAGCAGCTTAGTTTACGGTGCCGGGGAGCTGTTTTTT. Translating gives CASSLVYGAGELFF.